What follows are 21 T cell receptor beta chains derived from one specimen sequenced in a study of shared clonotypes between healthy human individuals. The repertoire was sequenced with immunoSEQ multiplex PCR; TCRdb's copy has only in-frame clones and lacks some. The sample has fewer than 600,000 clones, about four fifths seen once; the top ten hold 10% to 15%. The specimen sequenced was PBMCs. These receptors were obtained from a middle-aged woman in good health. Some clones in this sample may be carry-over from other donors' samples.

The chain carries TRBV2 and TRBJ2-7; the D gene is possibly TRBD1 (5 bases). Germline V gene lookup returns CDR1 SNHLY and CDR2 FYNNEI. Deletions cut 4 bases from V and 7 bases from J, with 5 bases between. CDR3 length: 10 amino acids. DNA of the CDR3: TGTGCCAGCAGTGCAGGGGAGCAGTACTTC. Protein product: CASSAGEQYF.

The CDR3 bases are TGCGCCAGCAGACCACAGGGTAGGTCCTACAATGAGCAGTTCTTC. Its protein is CASRPQGRSYNEQFF. This chain links TRBV4-1 with TRBJ2-1, with D perhaps matching TRBD1 (6 bases). V was trimmed by 6 bases and J by 1 base, leaving 13 bases between them. Germline V gene lookup returns CDR1 MGHRA and CDR2 YSYEKL. This CDR3 spans 15 amino acids.

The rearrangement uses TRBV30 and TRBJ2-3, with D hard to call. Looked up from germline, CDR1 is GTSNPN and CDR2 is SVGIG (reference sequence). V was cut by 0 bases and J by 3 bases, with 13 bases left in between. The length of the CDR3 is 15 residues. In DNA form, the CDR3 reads TGTGCCTGGAGTGTAGGAGTTCATCAGACAGATACGCAGTATTTT. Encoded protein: CAWSVGVHQTDTQYF.

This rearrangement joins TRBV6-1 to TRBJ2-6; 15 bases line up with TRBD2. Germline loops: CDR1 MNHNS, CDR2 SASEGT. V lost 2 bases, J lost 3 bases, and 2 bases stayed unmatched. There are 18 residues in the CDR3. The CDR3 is CASSERGLAGGGANVLTF. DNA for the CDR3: TGTGCCAGCAGTGAACGGGGACTAGCGGGAGGTGGGGCCAACGTCCTGACTTTC.

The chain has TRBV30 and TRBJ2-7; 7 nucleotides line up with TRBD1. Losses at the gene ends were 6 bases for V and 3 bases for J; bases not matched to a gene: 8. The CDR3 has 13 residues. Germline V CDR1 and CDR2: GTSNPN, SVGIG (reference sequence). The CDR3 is CACETGKYYEQYF. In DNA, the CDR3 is TGTGCCTGCGAGACAGGGAAATACTACGAGCAGTACTTC.

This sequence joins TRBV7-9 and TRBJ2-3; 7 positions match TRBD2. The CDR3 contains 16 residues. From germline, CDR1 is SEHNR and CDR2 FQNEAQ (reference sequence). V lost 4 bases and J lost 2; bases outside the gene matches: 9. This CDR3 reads CASSSPYGRNTDTQYF. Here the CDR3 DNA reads TGTGCCAGCAGCTCCCCATACGGGAGGAACACAGATACGCAGTATTTT.

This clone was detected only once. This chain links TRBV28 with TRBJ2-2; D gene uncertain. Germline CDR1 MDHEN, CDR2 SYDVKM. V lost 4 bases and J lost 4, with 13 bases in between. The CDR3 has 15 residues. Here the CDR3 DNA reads TGTGCCAGCAGTTCATCCCCGTGGGGCACCGGGGAGCTGTTTTTT. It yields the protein CASSSSPWGTGELFF.

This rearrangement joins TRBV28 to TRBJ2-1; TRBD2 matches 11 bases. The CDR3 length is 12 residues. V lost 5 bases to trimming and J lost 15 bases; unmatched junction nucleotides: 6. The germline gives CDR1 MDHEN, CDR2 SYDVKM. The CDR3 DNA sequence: TGTGCCAGCAGTCCCCCCGGGACTAGCGGGTTCTTC. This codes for CASSPPGTSGFF.

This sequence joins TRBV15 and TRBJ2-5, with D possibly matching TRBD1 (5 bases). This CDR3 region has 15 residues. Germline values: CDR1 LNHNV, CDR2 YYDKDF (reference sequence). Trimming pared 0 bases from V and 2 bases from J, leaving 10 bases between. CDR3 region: CATSRDRSGQETQYF. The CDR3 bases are TGTGCCACCAGCAGAGACCGTTCAGGGCAAGAGACCCAGTACTTC.

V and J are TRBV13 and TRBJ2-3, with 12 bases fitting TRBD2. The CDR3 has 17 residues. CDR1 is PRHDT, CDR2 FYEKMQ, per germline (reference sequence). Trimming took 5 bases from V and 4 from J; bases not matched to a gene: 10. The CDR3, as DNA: TGTGCCAGCAGCCCCAGACTAGCGGGAGAGGGACCAGATACGCAGTATTTT. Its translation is CASSPRLAGEGPDTQYF.

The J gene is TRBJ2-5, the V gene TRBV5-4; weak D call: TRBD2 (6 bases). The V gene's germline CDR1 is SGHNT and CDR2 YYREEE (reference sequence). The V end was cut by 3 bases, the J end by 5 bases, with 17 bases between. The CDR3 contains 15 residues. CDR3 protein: CASSSTEEGLETQYF. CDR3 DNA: TGTGCCAGCAGCTCCACCGAGGAGGGTCTTGAGACCCAGTACTTC.

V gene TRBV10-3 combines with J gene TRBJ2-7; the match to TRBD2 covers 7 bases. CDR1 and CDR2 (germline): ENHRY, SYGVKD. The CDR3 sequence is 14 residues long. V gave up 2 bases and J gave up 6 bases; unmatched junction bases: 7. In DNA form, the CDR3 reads TGTGCCATCAGTGAGGCGGGAGAGTACGGCGAGCAGTACTTC. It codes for CAISEAGEYGEQYF.

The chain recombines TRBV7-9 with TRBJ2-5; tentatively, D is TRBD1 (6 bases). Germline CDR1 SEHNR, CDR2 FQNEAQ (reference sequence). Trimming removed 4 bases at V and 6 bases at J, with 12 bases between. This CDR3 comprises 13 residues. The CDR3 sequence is CASSSDSFQTQYF. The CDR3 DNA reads TGTGCCAGCAGCTCGGACAGTTTCCAGACCCAGTACTTC.

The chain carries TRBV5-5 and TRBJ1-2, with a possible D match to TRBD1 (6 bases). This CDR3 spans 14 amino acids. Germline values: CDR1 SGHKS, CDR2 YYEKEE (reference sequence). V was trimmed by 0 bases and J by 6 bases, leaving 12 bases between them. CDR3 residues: CASSLVNRDNGYTF. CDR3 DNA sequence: TGTGCCAGCAGCTTGGTTAACAGGGATAATGGCTACACCTTC.

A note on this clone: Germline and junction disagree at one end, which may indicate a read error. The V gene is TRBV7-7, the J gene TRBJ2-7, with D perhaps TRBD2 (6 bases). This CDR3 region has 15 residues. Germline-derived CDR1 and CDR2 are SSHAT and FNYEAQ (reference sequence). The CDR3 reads CASSLGGGQTYEQYF. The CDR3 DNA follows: TGTGCTAGCAGCTTGGGAGGCGGGCAAACCTACGAGCAGTACTTC.

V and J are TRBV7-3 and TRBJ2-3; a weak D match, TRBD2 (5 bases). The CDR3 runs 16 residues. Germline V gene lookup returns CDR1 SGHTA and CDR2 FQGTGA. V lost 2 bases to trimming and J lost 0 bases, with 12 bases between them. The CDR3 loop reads CASSLQGGFSTDTQYF. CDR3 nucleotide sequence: TGTGCCAGCAGCTTACAAGGCGGGTTTAGCACAGATACGCAGTATTTT.

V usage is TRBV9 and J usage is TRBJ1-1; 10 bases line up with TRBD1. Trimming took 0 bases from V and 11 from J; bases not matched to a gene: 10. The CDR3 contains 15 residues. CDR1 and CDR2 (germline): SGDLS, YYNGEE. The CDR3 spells CASSVDSGQGSTAFF. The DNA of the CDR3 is TGTGCCAGCAGCGTAGATTCGGGACAGGGGAGTACGGCTTTCTTT.

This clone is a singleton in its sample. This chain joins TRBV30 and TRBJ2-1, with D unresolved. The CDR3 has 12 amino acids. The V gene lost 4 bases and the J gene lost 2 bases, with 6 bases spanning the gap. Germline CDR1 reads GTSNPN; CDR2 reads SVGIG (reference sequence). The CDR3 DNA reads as TGTGCCTGGACTACCCCCTACAATGAGCAGTTCTTC. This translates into CAWTTPYNEQFF.

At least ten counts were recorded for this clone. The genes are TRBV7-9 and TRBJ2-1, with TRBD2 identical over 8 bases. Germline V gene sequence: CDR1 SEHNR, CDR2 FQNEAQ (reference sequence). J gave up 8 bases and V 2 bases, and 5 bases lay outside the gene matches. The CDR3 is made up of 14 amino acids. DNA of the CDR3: TGTGCCAGCAGCTTAAGCGGGAGAGCGGATGAGCAGTTCTTC. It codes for CASSLSGRADEQFF.

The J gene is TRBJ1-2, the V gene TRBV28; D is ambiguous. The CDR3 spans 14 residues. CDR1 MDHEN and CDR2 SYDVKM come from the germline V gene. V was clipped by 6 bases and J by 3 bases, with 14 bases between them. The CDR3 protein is CASSPPGSHYGYTF. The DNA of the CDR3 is TGTGCCAGCAGCCCCCCGGGGAGTCACTATGGCTACACCTTC.

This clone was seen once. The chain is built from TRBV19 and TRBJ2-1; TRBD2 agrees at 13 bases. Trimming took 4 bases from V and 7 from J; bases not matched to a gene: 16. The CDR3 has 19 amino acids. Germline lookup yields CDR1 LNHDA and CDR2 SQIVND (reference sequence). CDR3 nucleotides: TGTGCCAGTAGTAGACGACAAGGACTAGCGGGAGTCGTTTCGAATGAGCAGTTCTTC. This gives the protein CASSRRQGLAGVVSNEQFF.